This entry lists 15 T cell receptor beta chains sequenced from one sample in a study of blood T cell repertoires in COVID-19. Profiling relied on immunoSEQ multiplex PCR, and the TCRdb table lists in-frame clones only, not all of them. In the table there are roughly 55,000 clones, 65% to 80% of which are singletons. Source material: peripheral blood. Receptors were obtained from a human donor in a cohort sampled during active COVID-19.

This clone was recorded a few times. The chain links TRBV7-9 to TRBJ2-1, with 7 bases that match TRBD2. Trimming removed 5 bases from V and 0 bases from J; junction bases left unmatched: 4. This CDR3 is 15 amino acids long. CDR1 is SEHNR, CDR2 FQNEAQ, per germline (reference sequence). This chain's CDR3 is CASSRGSYSYNEQFF. The CDR3 bases are TGTGCCAGCAGCCGCGGGAGTTACTCCTACAATGAGCAGTTCTTC.

The V gene is TRBV9, the J gene TRBJ2-3, with TRBD2 as a possible D gene (6 bases). V dropped 6 bases and J dropped 6 bases, with 11 bases sitting between them. CDR3 length equals 12 residues. CDR1 is SGDLS and CDR2 is YYNGEE in the germline V gene. The CDR3 region is CASNLAGDTQYF. CDR3 nucleotides: TGTGCCAGCAATCTGGCGGGGGATACGCAGTATTTT. The whole variable domain, remainder taken from reference TRBV9 and TRBJ2-3, is DSGVTQTPKHLITATGQRVTLRCSPRSGDLSVYWYQQSLDQGLQFLIQYYNGEERAKGNILERFSAQQFPDLHSELNLSSLELGDSALYFCASNLAGDTQYFGPGTRLTVL.

The CDR3 is CASSFALAGGEEQYF. The DNA for the CDR3 is TGCGCCAGCAGCTTCGCCCTAGCGGGAGGAGAAGAGCAGTACTTC. The V call is TRBV5-1, the J call TRBJ2-7, with TRBD2 identical over 11 bases. Germline V gene sequence: CDR1 SGHRS, CDR2 YFSETQ. Trimming cost V 2 bases and J 7 bases; bases outside gene matches: 8. The CDR3 covers 15 residues.

The V and J genes are TRBV2 and TRBJ1-5; TRBD1 agrees at 9 bases. The germline CDR1 and CDR2 sequences are SNHLY and FYNNEI. J gave up 3 bases and V 6 bases, and 3 bases lay outside the gene matches. The CDR3 covers 14 residues. The CDR3 here is CASRGQGVNQPQHF. The CDR3 DNA is TGTGCCAGCAGGGGACAGGGAGTCAATCAGCCCCAGCATTTT.

The chain uses TRBV29-1 and TRBJ2-5, with D tentatively TRBD2 (6 bases). Germline V gene sequence: CDR1 SQVTM, CDR2 ANQGSEA. V dropped 7 bases and J dropped 3 bases, with 15 bases sitting between them. The CDR3 runs to 13 residues. Written as DNA, the CDR3 is TGCAGCGACCACACACCGGGAGAAGAGACCCAGTACTTC. It codes for CSDHTPGEETQYF.

This clone was recorded only once. This chain connects TRBV6-6 to TRBJ2-6; D is uncertain. V was trimmed by 2 bases and J by 0 bases, leaving 2 bases between them. In germline, CDR1 is MNHNY, CDR2 SVGAGI (reference sequence). The CDR3 is made up of 14 amino acids. The DNA for the CDR3 is TGTGCCAGCAGTTACCGCTCTGGGGCCAACGTCCTGACTTTC. Translating gives CASSYRSGANVLTF.

The chain is built from TRBV5-5 and TRBJ1-6, with a tentative D call TRBD1 (5 bases). Germline loops: CDR1 SGHKS, CDR2 YYEKEE (reference sequence). The CDR3 is 16 residues long. The V end was cut by 0 bases, the J end by 5 bases, with 12 bases between. In DNA, the CDR3 is TGTGCCAGCAGCTTGGGGCCGGCAGGGAATAATTCACCCCTCCACTTT. Its translation is CASSLGPAGNNSPLHF.

The chain employs TRBV28 and TRBJ1-5; D is unresolved. Germline CDR1 is MDHEN and CDR2 is SYDVKM. Deletions cut 1 base from V and 15 bases from J, with 16 bases between. CDR3 length: 13 residues. CDR3 amino acids: CASSLYWREDPHF. DNA for the CDR3: TGTGCCAGCAGTTTATATTGGCGTGAGGATCCGCATTTT.

The DNA for the CDR3 is TGTGCCTGTGGGACCCGGGGGGCGGGCGAGCAGTACTTC. Translation: CACGTRGAGEQYF. The chain combines TRBV30 with TRBJ2-7, with a possible D match to TRBD2 (7 bases). The CDR3 consists of 13 residues. The ends were cut back, 6 bases at V and 6 bases at J, with 18 bases in the middle. Per germline, CDR1 GTSNPN and CDR2 SVGIG (reference sequence).

V is TRBV9 and J is TRBJ1-1, with no clear D. The CDR3 extends over 14 amino acids. Trimming removed 3 bases from V and 4 bases from J, with 13 bases in between. Germline V gene lookup returns CDR1 SGDLS and CDR2 YYNGEE. The CDR3 loop is CASSASGRTTEAFF. CDR3 nucleotide sequence: TGTGCCAGCAGCGCCTCCGGGAGGACCACTGAAGCTTTCTTT.

V is TRBV28 and J is TRBJ1-1; 8 bases are shared with TRBD1. The CDR3 is 17 amino acids. Germline CDR1 is MDHEN and CDR2 is SYDVKM. Trimming cost V 0 bases and J 6 bases; bases outside gene matches: 12. CDR3 loop: CASSLWGGTGEVAEAFF. CDR3 nucleotides: TGTGCCAGCAGTTTATGGGGCGGGACAGGCGAGGTGGCTGAAGCTTTCTTT.

This chain links TRBV10-1 with TRBJ2-3; D may be TRBD2 (6 bases). The CDR3 runs to 16 residues. V was trimmed by 4 bases and J by 4 bases, leaving 18 bases between them. Germline V gives CDR1 WNHNN, CDR2 SYGVQD (reference sequence). The CDR3 sequence: CASSGGTSLLADTQYF. The CDR3 nucleotides are TGCGCCAGCAGTGGCGGAACTAGCCTGTTAGCAGATACGCAGTATTTT.

This chain links TRBV10-2 with TRBJ2-1, with TRBD2 matching 10 bases. From germline, CDR1 is WSHSY and CDR2 SAAADI. V lost 6 bases to trimming and J lost 4 bases; unmatched junction nucleotides: 6. This CDR3 contains 15 residues. The CDR3 DNA reads TGCGCCAGCAGGCTGACTAGCGGGTTATACAATGAGCAGTTCTTC. It translates to CASRLTSGLYNEQFF.

The chain has TRBV29-1 and TRBJ2-7; 7 bases are a match to TRBD2. The CDR3 has 12 amino acids. Germline values: CDR1 SQVTM, CDR2 ANQGSEA. The trim removed 7 bases at V and 3 bases at J, leaving 6 bases unmatched. CDR3 nucleotide sequence: TGCAGCGCCCGAAGCGGGGACTACGAGCAGTACTTC. This translates into CSARSGDYEQYF.

CDR3 coding DNA: TGTGCCAGCTCACCACCTGACAGGGTCTTAACCTACGAGCAGTACTTC. Encoded protein: CASSPPDRVLTYEQYF. This sequence joins TRBV18 and TRBJ2-7; 7 bases map to TRBD1. The V and J ends lost 0 bases and 2 bases, in that order; junction bases with no gene match: 7. Germline CDR1 KGHSH, CDR2 LQKENI. This CDR3 has 16 amino acids.